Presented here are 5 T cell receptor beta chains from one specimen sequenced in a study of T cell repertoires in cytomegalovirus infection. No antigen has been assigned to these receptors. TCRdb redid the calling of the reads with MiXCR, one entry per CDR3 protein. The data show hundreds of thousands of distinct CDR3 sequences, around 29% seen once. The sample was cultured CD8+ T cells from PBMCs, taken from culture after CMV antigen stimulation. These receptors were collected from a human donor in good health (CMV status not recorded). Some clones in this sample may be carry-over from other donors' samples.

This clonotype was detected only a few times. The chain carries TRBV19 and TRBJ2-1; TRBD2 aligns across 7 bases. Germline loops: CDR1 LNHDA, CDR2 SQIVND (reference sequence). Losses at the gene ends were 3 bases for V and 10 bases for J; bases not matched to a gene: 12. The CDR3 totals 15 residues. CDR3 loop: CASSMGLRGVGEQFF. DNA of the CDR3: TGTGCCAGTAGTATGGGGCTACGGGGGGTCGGGGAGCAGTTCTTC.

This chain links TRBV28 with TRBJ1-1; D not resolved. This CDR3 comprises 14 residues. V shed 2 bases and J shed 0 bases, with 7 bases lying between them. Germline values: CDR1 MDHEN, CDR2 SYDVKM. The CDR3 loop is CASSLIAVNTEAFF. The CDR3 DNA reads TGTGCCAGCAGTTTAATCGCGGTGAACACTGAAGCTTTCTTT.

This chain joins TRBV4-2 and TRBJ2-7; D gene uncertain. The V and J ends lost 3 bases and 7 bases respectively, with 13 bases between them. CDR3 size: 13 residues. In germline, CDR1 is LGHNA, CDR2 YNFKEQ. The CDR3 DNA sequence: TGTGCCAGCAGCCAGGCCGACAATCGTGAGCAGTACTTC. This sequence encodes CASSQADNREQYF.

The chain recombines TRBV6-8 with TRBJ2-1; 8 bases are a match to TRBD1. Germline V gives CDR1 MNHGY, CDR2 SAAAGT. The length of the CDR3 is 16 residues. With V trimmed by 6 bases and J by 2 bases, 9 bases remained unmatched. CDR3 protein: CASRGVTGQAYNEQFF. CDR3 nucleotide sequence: TGTGCCAGCAGGGGAGTGACGGGACAGGCCTACAATGAGCAGTTCTTC.

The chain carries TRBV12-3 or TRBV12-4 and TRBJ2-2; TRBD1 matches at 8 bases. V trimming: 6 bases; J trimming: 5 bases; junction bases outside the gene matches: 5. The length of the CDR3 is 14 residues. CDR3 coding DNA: TGTGCCAGCAGCTGGACAGGGAAAACCGGGGAGCTGTTTTTT. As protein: CASSWTGKTGELFF.